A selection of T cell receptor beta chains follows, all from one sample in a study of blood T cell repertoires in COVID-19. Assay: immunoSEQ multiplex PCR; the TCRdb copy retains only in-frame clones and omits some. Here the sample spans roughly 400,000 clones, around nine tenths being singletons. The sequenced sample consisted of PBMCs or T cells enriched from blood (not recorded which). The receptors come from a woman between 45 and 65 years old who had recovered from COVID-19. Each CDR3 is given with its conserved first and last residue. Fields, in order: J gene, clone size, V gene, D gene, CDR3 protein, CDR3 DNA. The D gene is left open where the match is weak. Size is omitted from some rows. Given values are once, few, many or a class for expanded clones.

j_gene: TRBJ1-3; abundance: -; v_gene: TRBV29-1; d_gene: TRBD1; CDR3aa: CSAGTAGNTIYF; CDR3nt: TGCAGCGCGGGGACAGCTGGAAACACCATATATTTT
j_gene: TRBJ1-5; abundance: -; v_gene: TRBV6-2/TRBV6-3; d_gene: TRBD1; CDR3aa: CASSRWTGVGNQPQHF; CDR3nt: TGTGCCAGCAGCCGTTGGACAGGGGTTGGCAATCAGCCCCAGCATTTT
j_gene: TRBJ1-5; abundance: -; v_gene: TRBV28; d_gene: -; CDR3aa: CASSFRGGQPQHF; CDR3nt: TGTGCCAGCAGTTTTAGGGGAGGGCAGCCCCAGCATTTT
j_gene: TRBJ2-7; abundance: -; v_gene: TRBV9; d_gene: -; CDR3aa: CASSVAEPRGAGGRYEQYF; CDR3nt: TGTGCCAGCAGCGTAGCTGAACCACGGGGGGCAGGGGGCAGGTACGAGCAGTACTTC
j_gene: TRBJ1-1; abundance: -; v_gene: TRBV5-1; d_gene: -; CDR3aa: CASSLDRGVATEAFF; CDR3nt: TGCGCCAGCAGCTTGGATCGGGGGGTGGCAACTGAAGCTTTCTTT
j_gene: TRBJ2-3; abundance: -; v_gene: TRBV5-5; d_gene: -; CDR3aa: CASSWAPVTDTQYF; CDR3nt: TGTGCCAGCAGCTGGGCTCCGGTGACAGATACACAGTATTTT
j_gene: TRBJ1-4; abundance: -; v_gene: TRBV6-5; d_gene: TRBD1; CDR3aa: CASSYSGQEDEKLFF; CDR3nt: TGTGCCAGCAGTTACTCTGGACAGGAGGATGAAAAACTGTTTTTT
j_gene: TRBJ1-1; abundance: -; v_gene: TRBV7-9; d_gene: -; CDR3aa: CASSLNVLLDTEAFF; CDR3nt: TGTGCCAGCAGCCTCAACGTACTCCTCGACACTGAAGCTTTCTTT
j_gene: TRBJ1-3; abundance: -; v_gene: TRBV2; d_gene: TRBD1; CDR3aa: CASSERQGAISGNTIYF; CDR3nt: TGTGCCAGCAGTGAGAGACAGGGGGCTATCTCTGGAAACACCATATATTTT
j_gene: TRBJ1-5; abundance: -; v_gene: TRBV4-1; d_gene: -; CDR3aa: CASSQDQEWDQPQHF; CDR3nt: TGCGCCAGCAGCCAAGATCAGGAATGGGATCAGCCCCAGCATTTT
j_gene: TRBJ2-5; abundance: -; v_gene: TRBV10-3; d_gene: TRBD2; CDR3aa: CAISGSSGNRYQETQYF; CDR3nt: TGTGCCATCAGTGGATCTAGCGGGAACCGTTATCAAGAGACCCAGTACTTC
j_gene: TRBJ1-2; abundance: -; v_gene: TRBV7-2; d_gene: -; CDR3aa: CASKVLAGFSYTF; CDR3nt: TGTGCCAGCAAAGTCTTAGCAGGGTTCAGTTACACCTTC
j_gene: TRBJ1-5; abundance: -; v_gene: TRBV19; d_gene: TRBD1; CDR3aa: CASSIHRGQGGNQPQHF; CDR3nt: TGTGCCAGTAGTATTCACAGGGGGCAGGGTGGCAATCAGCCCCAGCATTTT
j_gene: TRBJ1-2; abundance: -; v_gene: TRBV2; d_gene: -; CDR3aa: CASSELGDSYGYTF; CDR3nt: TGTGCCAGCAGTGAACTGGGGGACTCTTATGGCTACACCTTC
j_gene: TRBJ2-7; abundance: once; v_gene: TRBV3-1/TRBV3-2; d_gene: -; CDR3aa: CASSHGTYEQYF; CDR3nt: TGTGCCAGCAGCCACGGGACCTACGAGCAGTACTTC
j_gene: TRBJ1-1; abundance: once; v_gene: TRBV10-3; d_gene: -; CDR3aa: CAISVQGQNTEAFF; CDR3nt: TGTGCCATCAGTGTTCAGGGACAAAACACTGAAGCTTTCTTT
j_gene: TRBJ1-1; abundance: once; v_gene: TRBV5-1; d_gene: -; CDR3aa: CASSYDSPAEAFF; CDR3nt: TGCGCCAGCAGCTATGACAGCCCAGCTGAAGCTTTCTTT
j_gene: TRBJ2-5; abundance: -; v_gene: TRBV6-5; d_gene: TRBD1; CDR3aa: CASRGTVEETQYF; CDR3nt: TGTGCCAGCAGAGGGACAGTCGAGGAGACCCAGTACTTC
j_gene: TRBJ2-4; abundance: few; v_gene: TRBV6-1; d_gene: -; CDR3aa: CASSEQGLIADIAKNIQYF; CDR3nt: TGTGCCAGCAGTGAGCAGGGTTTGATAGCGGATATAGCCAAAAACATTCAGTACTTC
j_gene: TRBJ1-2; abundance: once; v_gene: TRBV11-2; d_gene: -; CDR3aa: CASSYTEVAFGGYTF; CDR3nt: TGTGCCAGCAGCTACACGGAGGTCGCTTTTGGTGGCTACACCTTC
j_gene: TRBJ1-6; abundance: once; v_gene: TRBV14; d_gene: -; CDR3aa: CASSQGGGSPLHF; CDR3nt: TGTGCCAGCAGCCAAGGCGGTGGATCACCCCTCCACTTT
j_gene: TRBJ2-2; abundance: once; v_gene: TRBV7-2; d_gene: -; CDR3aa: CASSLVASTGELFF; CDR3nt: TGTGCCAGCAGCTTGGTAGCGTCCACCGGGGAGCTGTTTTTT
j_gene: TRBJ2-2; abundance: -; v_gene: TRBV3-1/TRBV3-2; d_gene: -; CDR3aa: CASSQGAVGELFF; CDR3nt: TGTGCCAGCAGCCAGGGGGCGGTCGGGGAGCTGTTTTTT
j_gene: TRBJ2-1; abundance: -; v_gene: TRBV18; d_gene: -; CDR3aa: CASPRQDYNEQFF; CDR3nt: TGTGCCAGCCCACGGCAGGATTACAATGAGCAGTTCTTC
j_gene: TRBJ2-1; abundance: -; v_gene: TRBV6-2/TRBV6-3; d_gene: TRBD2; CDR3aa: CASNYSPAEDQGGGTYNEQFF; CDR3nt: TGTGCCAGCAATTACTCGCCAGCCGAGGATCAGGGCGGGGGGACGTACAATGAGCAGTTCTTC
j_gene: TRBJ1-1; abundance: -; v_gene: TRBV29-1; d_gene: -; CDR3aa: CSVNSNTEAFF; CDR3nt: TGCAGCGTTAACAGTAACACTGAAGCTTTCTTT
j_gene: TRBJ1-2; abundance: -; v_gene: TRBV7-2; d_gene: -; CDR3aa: CASSYRENGYGYTF; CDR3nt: TGTGCCAGCAGCTATAGGGAGAACGGCTATGGCTACACCTTC
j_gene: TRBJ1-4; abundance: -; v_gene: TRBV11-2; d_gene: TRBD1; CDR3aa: CASRQTGTANEKLFF; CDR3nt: TGTGCCAGCAGGCAGACAGGGACTGCTAATGAAAAACTGTTTTTT
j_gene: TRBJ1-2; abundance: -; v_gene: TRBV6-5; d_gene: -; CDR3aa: CASSYPGGYGYTF; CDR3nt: TGTGCCAGCAGTTACCCCGGCGGGTATGGCTACACCTTC
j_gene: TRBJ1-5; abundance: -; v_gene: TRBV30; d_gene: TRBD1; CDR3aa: CAWAGQGNQPQHF; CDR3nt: TGTGCCTGGGCGGGACAGGGAAATCAGCCCCAGCATTTT
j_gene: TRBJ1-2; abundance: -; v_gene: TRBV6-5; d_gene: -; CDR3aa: CASSYRGGMANYGYTF; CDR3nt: TGTGCCAGCAGTTACAGGGGAGGGATGGCTAACTATGGCTACACCTTC
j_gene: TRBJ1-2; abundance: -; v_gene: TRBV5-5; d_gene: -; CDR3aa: CASSPELFYGYTF; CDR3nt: TGTGCCAGCAGCCCGGAGTTGTTCTATGGCTACACCTTC
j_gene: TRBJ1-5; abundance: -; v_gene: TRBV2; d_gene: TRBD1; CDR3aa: CASGNRGPNQPQHF; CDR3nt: TGTGCCAGCGGGAACAGGGGTCCCAATCAGCCCCAGCATTTT
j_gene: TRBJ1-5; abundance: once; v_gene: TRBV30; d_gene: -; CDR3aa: CAWSEGGRQPQHF; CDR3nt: TGTGCCTGGAGTGAAGGGGGTCGCCAGCCCCAGCATTTT
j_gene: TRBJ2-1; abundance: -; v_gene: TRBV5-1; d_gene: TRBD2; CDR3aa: CASSLVSGGEGEQFF; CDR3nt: TGCGCCAGCAGCTTGGTGAGCGGGGGTGAGGGTGAGCAGTTCTTC
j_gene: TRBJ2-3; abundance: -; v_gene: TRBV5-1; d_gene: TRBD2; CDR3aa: CASSRTSGGADTQYF; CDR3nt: TGCGCCAGCAGCAGGACTAGCGGGGGGGCAGATACGCAGTATTTT
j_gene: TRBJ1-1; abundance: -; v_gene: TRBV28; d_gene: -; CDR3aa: CASSIGQPTEAFF; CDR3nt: TGTGCCAGCAGTATTGGACAGCCGACTGAAGCTTTCTTT
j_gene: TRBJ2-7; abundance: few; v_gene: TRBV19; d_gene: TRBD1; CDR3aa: CASSIIRTGGYEQYF; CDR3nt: TGTGCCAGTAGTATAATCCGGACAGGGGGCTACGAGCAGTACTTC
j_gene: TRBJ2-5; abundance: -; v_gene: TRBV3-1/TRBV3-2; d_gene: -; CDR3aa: CASSQDPESVLNF; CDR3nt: TGTGCCAGCAGCCAAGATCCGGAGTCAGTTTTAAACTTC
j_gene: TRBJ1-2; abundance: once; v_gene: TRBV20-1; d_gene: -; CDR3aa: CSAKTGFGYTF; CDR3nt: TGCAGTGCCAAGACAGGTTTTGGCTACACCTTC
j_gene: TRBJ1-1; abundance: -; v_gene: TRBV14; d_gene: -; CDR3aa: CASSSGLGLRAFF; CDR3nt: TGTGCCAGCAGCTCGGGACTGGGCCTTAGGGCTTTCTTT
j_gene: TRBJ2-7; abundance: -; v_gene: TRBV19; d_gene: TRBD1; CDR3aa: CATRDRTYEQYF; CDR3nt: TGTGCCACAAGGGACAGAACCTACGAGCAGTACTTC
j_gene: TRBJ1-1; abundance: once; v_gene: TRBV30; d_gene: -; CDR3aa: CAWSRPGGEAFF; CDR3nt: TGTGCCTGGAGTAGACCCGGGGGTGAAGCTTTCTTT
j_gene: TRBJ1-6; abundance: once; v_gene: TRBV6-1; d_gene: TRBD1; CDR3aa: CASSESGQGGPPLHF; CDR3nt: TGTGCCAGCAGTGAAAGTGGGCAGGGGGGCCCACCCCTCCACTTT
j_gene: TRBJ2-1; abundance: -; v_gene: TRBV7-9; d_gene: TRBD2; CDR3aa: CASSLLRTSGYNEQFF; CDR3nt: TGTGCCAGCAGCTTACTAAGGACTAGTGGCTACAATGAGCAGTTCTTC
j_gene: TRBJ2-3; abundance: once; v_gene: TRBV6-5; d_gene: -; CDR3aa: CASRRLLTDTQYF; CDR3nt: TGTGCCAGCAGGAGACTACTCACAGATACGCAGTATTTT
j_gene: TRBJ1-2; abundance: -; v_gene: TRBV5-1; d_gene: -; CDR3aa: CASSPSGVSYGYTF; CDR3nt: TGCGCCAGCAGCCCCTCAGGGGTGAGCTATGGCTACACCTTC
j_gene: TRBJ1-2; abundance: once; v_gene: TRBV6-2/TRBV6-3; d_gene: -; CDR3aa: CASSYSRETYGYTF; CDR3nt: TGTGCCAGCAGTTACTCGAGGGAAACATATGGCTACACCTTC
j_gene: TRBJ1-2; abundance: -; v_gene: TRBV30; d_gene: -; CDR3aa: CAWSGAFSYGYTF; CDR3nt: TGTGCCTGGAGTGGCGCTTTTTCCTATGGCTACACCTTC
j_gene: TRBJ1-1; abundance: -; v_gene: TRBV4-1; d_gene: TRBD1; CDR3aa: CASSPGTGEFEAFF; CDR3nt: TGCGCCAGCAGCCCCGGGACAGGGGAGTTTGAAGCTTTCTTT
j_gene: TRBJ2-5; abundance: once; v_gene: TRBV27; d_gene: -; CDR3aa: CASHSRENPQETQYF; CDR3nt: TGTGCCAGCCACAGCCGAGAAAACCCCCAAGAGACCCAGTACTTC